This T cell receptor beta chain was identified during a study of blood T cell repertoires in COVID-19. Study-level information: Sample material is recorded as cDNA or gDNA derived from T cells, B-cell-depleted T cells, or PBMCs.

The length of the CDR3 is 13 residues. In germline, CDR1 is LNHDA, CDR2 SQIVND (reference sequence). With V trimmed by 5 bases and J by 5 bases, 4 bases remained unmatched. Methods used by the authors: Amplified reference gene primers provided the basis for estimating nucleated cell counts. Data came from immunoSEQ multiplex PCR; TCRdb stores just in-frame clones and leaves some out. V, J and clone size derive from that table, while D and trimming were established from the DNA sequence. The table shows tens of thousands of clones, with roughly 90% occurring only once. The origin of this receptor is a man in his fifties with acute or convalescent COVID-19. Sequenced: peripheral blood. V and J are TRBV19 and TRBJ1-2, with 8 bases fitting TRBD1. This CDR3 is CASSHGQGYGYTF. CDR3 in DNA: TGTGCCAGTAGTCACGGACAGGGTTATGGCTACACCTTC.